The 10 T cell receptor beta chains below come from one sample, sequenced in a study of blood T cell repertoires in COVID-19. The protocol was immunoSEQ multiplex PCR, while the TCRdb copy is restricted to in-frame clones and leaves out a portion. The sample includes fewer than 110,000 clones, approximately 92% of them seen just once. The sequenced material came from peripheral blood. The source is a man aged 45 to 65 with active COVID-19.

The chain uses TRBV27 and TRBJ2-1, with a tentative D call TRBD1 (6 bases). Germline CDR1 and CDR2: MNHEY and SMNVEV (reference sequence). With 3 bases removed from V and 9 bases from J, the gap between germline ends came to 15 bases. The CDR3 extends over 14 amino acids. CDR3: CASSFTGSFGEQFF. The CDR3 bases are TGTGCCAGCAGTTTTACAGGGAGTTTCGGTGAGCAGTTCTTC.

V is TRBV24-1 and J is TRBJ2-1; 10 positions match TRBD1. The CDR3 spans 15 residues. After removal of 3 bases from V and 8 bases from J, the junction contained 6 bases not matched to a gene. The V gene's germline CDR1 is KGHDR and CDR2 SFDVKD. The CDR3 loop is CATSDAGTGAYEQFF. The CDR3 DNA sequence: TGTGCCACCAGTGATGCCGGGACAGGGGCTTATGAGCAGTTCTTC.

In the case of this clone: Other DNA sequences in the sample encode the same CDR3. This rearrangement joins TRBV5-1 to TRBJ2-3; 13 bases fit TRBD2. This CDR3 region has 17 residues. Per germline, CDR1 SGHRS and CDR2 YFSETQ. Trimming at V came to 0 bases and at J to 0 bases, leaving 1 base not matched to a gene. The CDR3 protein is CASSLGLAGGSTDTQYF. The CDR3 nucleotides are TGCGCCAGCAGCTTGGGACTAGCGGGGGGAAGCACAGATACGCAGTATTTT.

The count of this clone is one. The chain links TRBV14 to TRBJ2-1, with 8 bases that match TRBD2. There are 13 residues in the CDR3. The ends lost 0 bases at V and 15 bases at J; junction bases unmatched: 7. Germline-derived CDR1 and CDR2 are SGHDN and FVKESK. The CDR3 is CASSQELSGIPFF. The CDR3 DNA is TGTGCCAGCAGCCAAGAGCTTAGCGGGATTCCGTTCTTC.

This clone appeared once. The genes are TRBV5-1 and TRBJ2-5; TRBD1 might be the D (5 bases). The V gene's germline CDR1 is SGHRS and CDR2 YFSETQ. With 0 bases removed from V and 3 bases from J, the gap between germline ends came to 12 bases. CDR3 size: 15 residues. The CDR3 DNA sequence: TGCGCCAGCAGCTTGGTCGGGCTGACAGAAGAGACCCAGTACTTC. Its protein is CASSLVGLTEETQYF.

This clone was counted a single time. The genes are TRBV19 and TRBJ2-7; 7 bases align to TRBD2. The CDR3 totals 16 residues. The junction had 16 bases not matched to a gene; V was cut back by 5 bases and J by 6 bases. From germline, CDR1 is LNHDA and CDR2 SQIVND (reference sequence). This CDR3 is CASSPVAGQGLREQYF. The CDR3 nucleotides read TGTGCCAGTAGTCCCGTCGCGGGGCAGGGACTACGCGAGCAGTACTTC.

The CDR3 nucleotides are TGTGCCAGTAGTACTGACAGGCTTAGCAATCAGCCCCAGCATTTT. Translated: CASSTDRLSNQPQHF. The chain employs TRBV19 and TRBJ1-5; weak D call: TRBD1 (6 bases). This CDR3 is built from 15 residues. Germline values: CDR1 LNHDA, CDR2 SQIVND (reference sequence). Trimming removed 4 bases at V and 0 bases at J, with 10 bases between.

The chain links TRBV30 to TRBJ1-5; TRBD1 matches 9 bases. Trimming at V came to 3 bases and at J to 4 bases, leaving 10 bases not matched to a gene. CDR3 length equals 16 residues. Germline lookup yields CDR1 GTSNPN and CDR2 SVGIG (reference sequence). In DNA, the CDR3 is TGTGCCTGGAGGTCCGGGACAGGGTCTGAAAATCAGCCCCAGCATTTT. Encoded protein: CAWRSGTGSENQPQHF.

V usage is TRBV5-4 and J usage is TRBJ2-1; D is perhaps TRBD2 (6 bases). The ends were cut back, 9 bases at V and 8 bases at J, with 18 bases in the middle. The length of the CDR3 is 13 residues. Germline CDR1 is SGHNT and CDR2 is YYREEE (reference sequence). The CDR3 DNA reads TGTGCCATTGACCGGGACTTTCATGATGAGCAGTTCTTC. It is translated as CAIDRDFHDEQFF.

The rearrangement links TRBV6-5 to TRBJ2-7; D remains unclear. This CDR3 has 12 residues. Deletions cut 4 bases from V and 3 bases from J, with 7 bases between. From germline, CDR1 is MNHEY and CDR2 SVGAGI. CDR3 DNA: TGTGCCAGCAGTTCGGGTGGCTACGAGCAGTACTTC. It encodes CASSSGGYEQYF.